The next 23 T cell receptor beta chains were all read from a single sample in a study of shared clonotypes between healthy human individuals. The data were produced by immunoSEQ multiplex PCR, yet TCRdb's version contains in-frame clones alone and is incomplete. Among 2 million or so clones, about 95% were seen once, and the ten largest hold under 0.15%. Sequencing was performed on naive CD4+ T cells sorted from blood. The subset: CD45RA+ positively selected. The receptors originated from a man younger than 35 in good health.

The chain couples TRBV27 to TRBJ1-1; D gene unclear. CDR3 length equals 12 residues. Deletions cut 8 bases from V and 6 bases from J, with 13 bases between. Germline values: CDR1 MNHEY, CDR2 SMNVEV (reference sequence). CDR3 amino acids: CASGTQVAEAFF. The CDR3 nucleotides are TGTGCCAGCGGAACTCAGGTAGCTGAAGCTTTCTTT.

On this clone: Other DNA sequences from this sample encode an identical CDR3 as well. The V and J genes are TRBV7-2 and TRBJ1-6, with 9 bases that match TRBD1. This CDR3 spans 16 amino acids. With 5 bases clipped from V and 10 bases from J, the junction kept 12 bases outside the gene matches. Germline V gives CDR1 SGHTA, CDR2 FQGNSA. In DNA, the CDR3 is TGTGCCAGCAGCATAAGGGGACAGGGCGGAAACTCACCCCTCCACTTT. This encodes CASSIRGQGGNSPLHF.

Details on this clone: At the DNA level, this CDR3 is encoded by other sequences in the same sample as well. The chain recombines TRBV5-1 with TRBJ2-5; D gene ambiguous. This CDR3 has 12 amino acids. Germline CDR1 SGHRS, CDR2 YFSETQ. V lost 2 bases and J 2 bases, leaving 4 bases between the germline ends. The CDR3 spells CASSFEQETQYF. The DNA of the CDR3 is TGCGCCAGCAGCTTTGAACAAGAGACCCAGTACTTC.

The chain recombines TRBV10-3 with TRBJ2-3; the D gene is possibly TRBD1 (5 bases). Germline CDR1 reads ENHRY; CDR2 reads SYGVKD. Trimming took 9 bases from V and 1 from J, leaving 11 bases between them. The CDR3 covers 13 residues. The CDR3 region is CAIQEFGTDTQYF. CDR3 nucleotide sequence: TGTGCCATACAGGAATTTGGCACAGATACGCAGTATTTT.

The DNA for the CDR3 is TGTGCCAGCAGTGGCCGGGGACAGGGATTTGAAGCTTTCTTT. Encoded protein: CASSGRGQGFEAFF. The chain combines TRBV6-1 with TRBJ1-1; 9 positions agree with TRBD1. Germline-derived CDR1 and CDR2 are MNHNS and SASEGT. Trimming at V came to 4 bases and at J to 7 bases, leaving 7 bases not matched to a gene. This CDR3 spans 14 amino acids.

V usage is TRBV7-2 and J usage is TRBJ2-1, with 16 bases identical to TRBD2. This CDR3 comprises 18 residues. Trimming cost V 4 bases and J 6 bases; bases outside gene matches: 9. Germline V gene lookup returns CDR1 SGHTA and CDR2 FQGNSA. Here the CDR3 reads CASSSPGTSGRVGNEQFF. CDR3 nucleotide sequence: TGTGCCAGCAGCTCCCCCGGGACTAGCGGGAGGGTGGGCAATGAGCAGTTCTTC.

V is TRBV5-6 and J is TRBJ1-3; D is unresolved. Germline CDR1 SGHDT, CDR2 YYEEEE. V dropped 1 base and J dropped 4 bases, with 12 bases sitting between them. This CDR3 region has 15 residues. The CDR3 sequence: CASSLYSEKGNTIYF. CDR3 bases: TGTGCCAGCAGCTTGTACAGCGAGAAAGGAAACACCATATATTTT.

The chain recombines TRBV11-2 with TRBJ2-4, with 10 bases that match TRBD2. The V segment lost 2 bases and the J segment 3 bases; nucleotides outside the gene matches: 4. Germline CDR1 SGHAT, CDR2 FQNNGV. CDR3 length equals 16 residues. In DNA, the CDR3 is TGTGCCAGCAGCTTAACTAGCGGGAAGGACAAAAACATTCAGTACTTC. This sequence encodes CASSLTSGKDKNIQYF.

About this clone: The sample has other DNA sequences that encode this CDR3 too. This chain uses TRBV18 with TRBJ2-5; 7 nucleotides match TRBD2. The trim removed 1 base at V and 4 bases at J, leaving 0 bases unmatched. Per germline, CDR1 KGHSH and CDR2 LQKENI. CDR3 length equals 13 residues. For the CDR3, the DNA is TGTGCCAGCTCACCACGGGGGGGAGAGACCCAGTACTTC. Its translation: CASSPRGGETQYF. The entire variable domain, with the rest obtained from reference TRBV18 and TRBJ2-5, is as follows: NAGVMQNPRHLVRRRGQEARLRCSPMKGHSHVYWYRQLPEEGLKFMVYLQKENIIDESGMPKERFSAEFPKEGPSILRIQQVVRGDSAAYFCASSPRGGETQYFGPGTRLLVL.

This chain links TRBV29-1 with TRBJ2-1; 8 positions match TRBD2. Per the germline V gene, CDR1 is SQVTM and CDR2 is ANQGSEA. J was trimmed by 7 bases and V by 8 bases; bases with no gene match: 13. The CDR3 length is 14 residues. DNA for the CDR3: TGCAGCTTCGGGGGGGCAGGGAGTGGGAATGAGCAGTTCTTC. Its protein product is CSFGGAGSGNEQFF.

As to this clone: The sample carries other DNA sequences with the same CDR3. The chain couples TRBV5-6 to TRBJ2-3; D call uncertain. Germline loops: CDR1 SGHDT, CDR2 YYEEEE. This CDR3 spans 12 amino acids. Trimming shortened V by 1 base and J by 5 bases, and 5 bases separated the two germline ends. CDR3 residues: CASSLLVDTQYF. In nucleotides, the CDR3 is TGTGCCAGCAGCTTGTTGGTAGATACGCAGTATTTT.

The rearrangement joins TRBV6-6 to TRBJ2-7; D perhaps matches TRBD1 (6 bases). Trimming removed 2 bases from V and 2 bases from J, with 10 bases in between. Germline CDR1 is MNHNY and CDR2 is SVGAGI (reference sequence). CDR3 length: 14 amino acids. CDR3 DNA: TGTGCCAGCAGTTACACGACAGGAACCTACGAGCAGTACTTC. Its protein product is CASSYTTGTYEQYF.

This chain uses TRBV7-6 with TRBJ2-2, with D hard to call. The germline V gene has CDR1 SGHVS and CDR2 FNYEAQ. The CDR3 extends over 12 amino acids. Trimming shortened V by 2 bases and J by 6 bases, and 4 bases separated the two germline ends. The CDR3 region is CASSLRSGELFF. The CDR3 region has the DNA TGTGCCAGCAGCTTACGATCCGGGGAGCTGTTTTTT.

This chain joins TRBV28 and TRBJ1-4; tentatively, D is TRBD1 (6 bases). The V and J ends lost 4 bases and 2 bases respectively, with 11 bases between them. This CDR3 comprises 15 residues. The V gene's germline CDR1 is MDHEN and CDR2 SYDVKM. As DNA, the CDR3 is TGTGCCAGCAGTTCCCCCGGGGGCACTAATGAAAAACTGTTTTTT. Its translation is CASSSPGGTNEKLFF.

V is TRBV6-5 and J is TRBJ1-1, with TRBD1 matching over 7 bases. Unmatched junction bases numbered 8, after V lost 6 bases and J lost 7 bases. Germline lookup yields CDR1 MNHEY and CDR2 SVGAGI. The CDR3 loop spans 13 amino acids. CDR3 bases: TGTGCCAGCAGCCCTACAGGGGCGGGTGAAGCTTTCTTT. It encodes CASSPTGAGEAFF.

The chain is built from TRBV30 and TRBJ2-7, with 12 bases lining up with TRBD1. Germline V CDR1 and CDR2: GTSNPN, SVGIG (reference sequence). V lost 2 bases and J lost 7; bases outside the gene matches: 18. The CDR3 totals 18 residues. The CDR3 region is CAWSTGTGGRLGSREQYF. Here the CDR3 DNA reads TGTGCCTGGAGTACCGGGACAGGGGGCCGGCTAGGGAGCCGGGAGCAGTACTTC.

The J gene is TRBJ2-4, the V gene TRBV27; D may match TRBD1 or TRBD2 (5 bases each). Trimming left V 5 bases short and J 1 base short, with 12 bases between. Germline assignment: CDR1 MNHEY and CDR2 SMNVEV (reference sequence). The CDR3 covers 15 residues. The CDR3: CASSAGALAKNIQYF. In DNA, the CDR3 is TGTGCCAGCAGTGCCGGGGCCCTGGCCAAAAACATTCAGTACTTC.

The gene calls are TRBV19 and TRBJ2-1, with D perhaps matching TRBD1 (5 bases). CDR1 is LNHDA and CDR2 is SQIVND in the germline V gene (reference sequence). V lost 3 bases, J lost 7 bases, and 13 bases lay in between. CDR3 size: 14 residues. The CDR3 region is CASSMVQGWNEQFF. Written as DNA, the CDR3 is TGTGCCAGTAGTATGGTGCAGGGTTGGAATGAGCAGTTCTTC. Complete variable domain (other parts from reference TRBV19 and TRBJ2-1): DGGITQSPKYLFRKEGQNVTLSCEQNLNHDAMYWYRQDPGQGLRLIYYSQIVNDFQKGDIAEGYSVSREKKESFPLTVTSAQKNPTAFYLCASSMVQGWNEQFFGPGTRLTVL.

This sequence joins TRBV10-1 and TRBJ1-2, with D unresolved. The germline V gene encodes CDR1 WNHNN and CDR2 SYGVQD (reference sequence). This CDR3 is built from 12 residues. The V end lost 1 base, the J end lost 2 bases, and 2 bases lay between the germline ends. CDR3 bases: TGCGCCAGCAGTGAGTTCAACTATGGCTACACCTTC. Translation gives CASSEFNYGYTF.

As to this clone: The sample carries other DNA sequences with the same CDR3. This sequence joins TRBV9 and TRBJ1-2; 9 positions match TRBD1. V gave up 6 bases and J gave up 3 bases; unmatched junction bases: 6. This CDR3 region has 14 residues. CDR1 is SGDLS and CDR2 is YYNGEE in the germline V gene. The CDR3 region has the DNA TGTGCCAGCACCCGAACAGGGGGCGACTATGGCTACACCTTC. Encoded protein: CASTRTGGDYGYTF.

This clone was seen just once. The chain has TRBV25-1 and TRBJ2-5, with 14 bases that match TRBD2. The CDR3 has 17 residues. The J segment lost 4 bases and the V segment lost 3 bases, leaving 7 bases of the junction unmatched. Germline V gives CDR1 MGHDK, CDR2 SYGVNS. DNA for the CDR3: TGTGCCAGCAGTGACCAGGGACTAGCGGGGGTGAGAGAGACCCAGTACTTC. Translating gives CASSDQGLAGVRETQYF.

The rearrangement uses TRBV7-8 and TRBJ1-1; D is unresolved. CDR1 and CDR2 (germline): SGHVS, FQNEAQ. The V and J ends lost 6 bases and 1 base respectively, with 9 bases between them. This CDR3 is built from 13 residues. The CDR3 here is CASRVPSNTEAFF. DNA for the CDR3: TGTGCCAGCAGAGTCCCCTCGAACACTGAAGCTTTCTTT.

The chain links TRBV18 to TRBJ1-4, with 11 nucleotides matching TRBD1. V gave up 2 bases and J gave up 8 bases; unmatched junction bases: 4. Germline V gene data show CDR1 as KGHSH and CDR2 as LQKENI. This CDR3 region has 15 residues. The CDR3 nucleotides read TGTGCCAGCTCACCAGAGAGGACAGGGGGCGAAAAACTGTTTTTT. This sequence encodes CASSPERTGGEKLFF.